This record looks at one TCR beta chain sequence and its context. Study processing details: Reference gene primer amplification gave estimated nucleated cell counts. Libraries were prepared by immunoSEQ multiplex PCR; TCRdb keeps only in-frame clonotypes and omits some of them. V and J calls plus clone size are reproduced from that table; the DNA served to infer D and trimming. The table lists tens of thousands of clones, approximately 87% of them singletons. The CDR3 sequence is 14 residues long. Per the germline V gene, CDR1 is SQVTM and CDR2 is ANQGSEA. Deletions cut 4 bases from V and 2 bases from J, with 15 bases between. This entry comes from a study of blood T cell repertoires in COVID-19. The wider study: Collection of acute and convalescent COVID-19 samples took place in the United States, Italy and Spain. T cells, B-cell-depleted T cells, or PBMCs provided the cDNA or gDNA that served as material.

V gene TRBV29-1 combines with J gene TRBJ2-7; a possible D gene is TRBD1 (6 bases). This TCR came from a human donor in a cohort sampled during active COVID-19. The sample comprised peripheral blood. The CDR3 is CSVGGGKVPYEQYF. CDR3 DNA: TGCAGCGTTGGAGGGGGTAAGGTACCCTACGAGCAGTACTTC.